This T cell receptor beta chain came from a study of T-cell reconstitution after alpha-beta-depleted transplantation in children. TCRbeta library preparation incorporated unique molecular identifiers. MiXCR was run by TCRdb on the PCR reads, yielding one entry per CDR3 protein. This sample has roughly 400,000 distinct CDR3 sequences, with over 40% found just once. The germline gives CDR1 SGHRS, CDR2 YFSETQ. The CDR3 extends over 14 amino acids. Deletions cut 4 bases from V and 4 bases from J, with 11 bases between. This clonotype was obtained from a girl between 2 and 10 years old with aplastic anemia, due to receive a stem cell transplant. This sequence joins TRBV5-1 and TRBJ1-4, with no clear D. The material sequenced was PBMCs, taken before TCRalphabeta/CD19-depleted stem cell transplant. CDR3 in amino acids: CASSLDGRNEKLFF. CDR3 nucleotides: TGCGCCAGCAGCCTGGACGGACGTAATGAAAAACTGTTTTTT.